A selection of T cell receptor beta chains follows, all from one sample in a study of CD8 T cells in Susac syndrome. TCRdb recomputed calls from the immunoSEQ multiplex PCR reads with MiXCR, one row per CDR3 protein. This table holds fewer than 350,000 distinct CDR3 sequences, around 92% found once. The sequenced material came from CD4+ T cells from PBMCs. These receptors came from a human donor with multiple sclerosis. Each CDR3 is given with its conserved first and last residue. Each record gives: J gene, V gene, clone size, D gene, CDR3 protein, CDR3 DNA. A D gene is named only where the DNA matches it firmly. A clone size is listed for some rows: how often the clone was seen (once, few, many), or a class if it is expanded.

TRBJ2-7,TRBV7-8,.,TRBD1,CASSLISAGGIYEQYF,TGTGCCAGCAGCTTAATCTCGGCAGGGGGCATTTACGAGCAGTACTTC
TRBJ2-3,TRBV10-3,.,.,CAISESQGTDTQYF,TGTGCCATCAGTGAGTCACAGGGAACAGATACGCAGTATTTT
TRBJ1-2,TRBV7-9,.,.,CAPGAIAYGYTF,TGTGCCCCGGGGGCTATCGCCTATGGCTACACCTTC
TRBJ1-1,TRBV2,.,.,CASITAPRVNTEAFF,TGTGCCAGCATAACAGCCCCCAGGGTAAACACTGAAGCTTTCTTT
TRBJ2-7,TRBV12-3/TRBV12-4,.,.,CASSLRGEYEQYF,TGTGCCAGCAGTTTGAGGGGGGAGTACGAGCAGTACTTC
TRBJ2-2,TRBV5-5,.,.,CASSGPSGARTGELFF,TGTGCCAGCAGCGGCCCGTCGGGGGCGCGCACCGGGGAGCTGTTTTTT
TRBJ2-1,TRBV7-3,.,.,CASSVSRLLVGNEQFF,TGTGCCAGCAGCGTGTCCAGGTTACTTGTCGGCAATGAGCAGTTCTTC
TRBJ1-5,TRBV12-3/TRBV12-4,.,TRBD1,CASSLGGQYNQPQHF,TGTGCCAGCAGTTTAGGGGGACAGTACAATCAGCCCCAGCATTTT
TRBJ1-1,TRBV7-2,.,TRBD1,CASSQKGRGLTEAFF,TGTGCCAGCAGCCAAAAGGGGAGGGGGCTTACTGAAGCTTTCTTT
TRBJ2-3,TRBV5-6,.,.,CASSFSAVLDTQYF,TGTGCCAGCAGCTTTTCGGCGGTCCTAGATACGCAGTATTTT
TRBJ2-1,TRBV29-1,.,TRBD2,CSVRRLAGHNEQFF,TGCAGCGTTCGGAGACTAGCGGGTCACAATGAGCAGTTCTTC
TRBJ2-1,TRBV15,.,TRBD2,CATSRAGTSGRFGEQFF,TGTGCCACCAGCAGGGCCGGGACTAGCGGGAGGTTTGGTGAGCAGTTCTTC
TRBJ1-1,TRBV20-1,.,.,CSARGGRGSRMDKAFF,TGCAGTGCTAGGGGGGGTCGGGGGAGTCGGATGGATAAAGCTTTCTTT
TRBJ1-1,TRBV23-1,.,.,CASSQSKDGPRGTEAFF,TGCGCCAGCAGTCAATCGAAGGACGGCCCTCGGGGCACTGAAGCTTTCTTT
TRBJ1-2,TRBV7-2,.,.,CASSRQGAGLGYTF,TGTGCCAGCAGCCGCCAAGGGGCAGGCCTTGGCTACACCTTC
TRBJ2-3,TRBV18,.,TRBD2,CASSSAWASGSTDTQYF,TGTGCCAGCTCATCAGCCTGGGCTAGCGGGAGCACAGATACGCAGTATTTT
TRBJ1-2,TRBV5-8,.,.,CASSLTLYYGYTF,TGTGCCAGCAGCTTGACCCTTTACTATGGCTACACCTTC
TRBJ1-6,TRBV6-2/TRBV6-3,few,TRBD1,CASRWTGDNSPLHF,TGTGCCAGCAGATGGACAGGGGACAATTCACCCCTCCACTTT
TRBJ2-5,TRBV12-3/TRBV12-4,.,TRBD2,CASSPRTGAGGGETQYF,TGTGCCAGCAGTCCCCGCACAGGAGCGGGGGGTGGGGAGACCCAGTACTTC
TRBJ2-1,TRBV4-1,.,.,CASSQEGGDPGNEQFF,TGCGCCAGCAGCCAAGAAGGAGGGGATCCGGGCAATGAGCAGTTCTTC
TRBJ2-1,TRBV7-2,.,TRBD2,CASSLALGTSGSNEQFF,TGTGCCAGCAGCTTAGCCCTCGGGACTAGCGGGAGTAATGAGCAGTTCTTC
TRBJ2-3,TRBV7-2,.,.,CAPRFGGRTDTQYF,TGTGCCCCAAGATTCGGGGGGCGCACAGATACGCAGTATTTT
TRBJ2-7,TRBV27,.,.,CASSFAGARGPSYEQYF,TGTGCCAGCAGTTTCGCGGGGGCCAGGGGCCCCTCCTACGAGCAGTACTTC
TRBJ2-6,TRBV19,.,.,CASSILGQGANVLTF,TGTGCCAGTAGTATCTTAGGCCAGGGTGCCAACGTCCTGACTTTC
TRBJ2-3,TRBV5-1,.,.,CASSLQWQDTDTQYF,TGCGCCAGCAGCTTGCAGTGGCAGGACACAGATACGCAGTATTTT
TRBJ2-7,TRBV4-2,.,.,CASSLGQAEDEQYF,TGTGCCAGCAGCCTCGGACAAGCGGAGGACGAGCAGTACTTC
TRBJ1-1,TRBV7-2,.,.,CASSLKAGQGWAEAFF,TGTGCCAGCAGTCTTAAGGCGGGTCAGGGGTGGGCTGAAGCTTTCTTT
TRBJ1-2,TRBV27,.,.,CASSSQGNGGYTF,TGTGCCAGCAGTTCGCAGGGTAACGGTGGCTACACCTTC
TRBJ2-3,TRBV11-2,.,TRBD2,CASRERLAGTDTQYF,TGTGCCAGCAGGGAAAGACTAGCGGGGACAGATACGCAGTATTTT
TRBJ1-2,TRBV4-3,.,.,CASGQSGRRTYTF,TGCGCCAGTGGCCAATCGGGACGGAGGACCTACACCTTC
TRBJ2-3,TRBV20-1,.,.,CSARGTNTDTQYF,TGCAGTGCTAGAGGGACCAACACAGATACGCAGTATTTT
TRBJ1-1,TRBV29-1,.,.,CSVDDRRKAFF,TGCAGCGTTGACGACAGGAGGAAAGCTTTCTTT
TRBJ1-1,TRBV7-2,.,.,CASSLATSYKAFF,TGTGCCAGCAGCTTAGCCACTTCATATAAAGCTTTCTTT
TRBJ2-2,TRBV10-3,.,.,CATKGDGELFF,TGTGCCACCAAAGGAGACGGGGAGCTGTTTTTT
TRBJ1-6,TRBV30,.,TRBD1,CAWSIGTGSSPLHF,TGTGCCTGGAGCATAGGGACAGGGAGCTCACCCCTCCACTTT
TRBJ2-7,TRBV6-2/TRBV6-3,.,TRBD1,CASYDRTGRDEQYF,TGTGCCAGCTACGACCGGACAGGGCGCGACGAGCAGTACTTC
TRBJ2-3,TRBV7-9,.,TRBD2,CASSISGDGTDTQYF,TGTGCCAGCAGCATTAGCGGGGATGGCACAGATACGCAGTATTTT
TRBJ1-1,TRBV5-1,.,.,CASSVGSYTEAFF,TGCGCCAGCAGCGTCGGCAGCTACACTGAAGCTTTCTTT
TRBJ1-5,TRBV20-1,.,TRBD1,CSASEGRGHSNQPQHF,TGCAGTGCTAGTGAAGGAAGGGGGCATAGCAATCAGCCCCAGCATTTT
TRBJ2-1,TRBV29-1,.,.,CSVEPQGTHNEQFF,TGCAGCGTTGAACCGCAGGGTACCCACAATGAGCAGTTCTTC
TRBJ1-1,TRBV5-1,.,TRBD1,CASALNRGLNTEAFF,TGCGCCAGCGCCTTAAACAGGGGGCTGAACACTGAAGCTTTCTTT
TRBJ2-7,TRBV2,.,.,CASSEPSDPTGVLYEQYF,TGTGCCAGCAGTGAACCCTCCGACCCGACAGGCGTTCTCTACGAGCAGTACTTC
TRBJ2-2,TRBV15,.,TRBD1,CATSPRGRVPTGELFF,TGTGCCACCAGCCCCAGGGGGCGCGTCCCCACCGGGGAGCTGTTTTTT